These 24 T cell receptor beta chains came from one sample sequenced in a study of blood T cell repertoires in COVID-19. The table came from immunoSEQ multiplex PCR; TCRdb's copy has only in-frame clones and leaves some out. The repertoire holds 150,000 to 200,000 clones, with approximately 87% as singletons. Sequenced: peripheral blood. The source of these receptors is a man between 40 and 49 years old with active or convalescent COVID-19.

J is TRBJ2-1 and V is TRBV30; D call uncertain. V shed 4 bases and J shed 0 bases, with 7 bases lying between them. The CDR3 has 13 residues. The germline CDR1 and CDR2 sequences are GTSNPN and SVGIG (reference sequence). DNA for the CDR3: TGTGCCTGGAACAGATTCTCCTACAATGAGCAGTTCTTC. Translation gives CAWNRFSYNEQFF.

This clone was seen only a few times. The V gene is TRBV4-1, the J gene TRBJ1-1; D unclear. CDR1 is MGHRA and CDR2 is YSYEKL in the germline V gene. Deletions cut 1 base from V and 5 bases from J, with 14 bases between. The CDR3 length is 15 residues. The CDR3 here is CASSQGLGRKTEAFF. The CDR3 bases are TGCGCCAGCAGCCAAGGGCTGGGGAGGAAAACTGAAGCTTTCTTT.

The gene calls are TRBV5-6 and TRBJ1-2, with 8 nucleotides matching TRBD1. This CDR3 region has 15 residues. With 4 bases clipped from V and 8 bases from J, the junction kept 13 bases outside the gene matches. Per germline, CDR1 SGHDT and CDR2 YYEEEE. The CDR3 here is CASSIDRGHPGGYTF. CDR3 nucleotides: TGTGCCAGCAGCATAGACAGGGGACACCCGGGGGGCTACACCTTC.

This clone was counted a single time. The CDR3 is CAITEGETQYF. In nucleotides, the CDR3 is TGTGCCATCACGGAGGGGGAGACCCAGTACTTC. V gene TRBV28 combines with J gene TRBJ2-5; perhaps TRBD2 as D (6 bases). The CDR3 is 11 amino acids. V was trimmed by 10 bases and J by 5 bases, leaving 11 bases between them. Germline-derived CDR1 and CDR2 are MDHEN and SYDVKM.

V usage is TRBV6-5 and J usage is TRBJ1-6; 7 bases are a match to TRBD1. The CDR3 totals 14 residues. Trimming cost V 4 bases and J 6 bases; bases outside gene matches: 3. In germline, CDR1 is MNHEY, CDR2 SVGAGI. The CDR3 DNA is TGTGCCAGCAGTTCGGGACAGAGTAATTCACCCCTCCACTTT. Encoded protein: CASSSGQSNSPLHF.

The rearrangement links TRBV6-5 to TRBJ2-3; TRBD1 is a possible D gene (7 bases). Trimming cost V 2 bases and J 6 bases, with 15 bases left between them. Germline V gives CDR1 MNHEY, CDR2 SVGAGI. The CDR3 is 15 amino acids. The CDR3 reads CASSYVRGATDTQYF. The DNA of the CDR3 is TGTGCCAGCAGTTACGTCAGGGGGGCAACTGATACGCAGTATTTT.

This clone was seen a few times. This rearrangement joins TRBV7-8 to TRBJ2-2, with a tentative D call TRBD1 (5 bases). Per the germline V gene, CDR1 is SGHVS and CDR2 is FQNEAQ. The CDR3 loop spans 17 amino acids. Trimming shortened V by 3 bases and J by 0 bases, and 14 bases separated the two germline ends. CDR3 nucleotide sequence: TGTGCCAGCAGCTTCAGTAGGACACTCGCGAACACCGGGGAGCTGTTTTTT. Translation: CASSFSRTLANTGELFF.

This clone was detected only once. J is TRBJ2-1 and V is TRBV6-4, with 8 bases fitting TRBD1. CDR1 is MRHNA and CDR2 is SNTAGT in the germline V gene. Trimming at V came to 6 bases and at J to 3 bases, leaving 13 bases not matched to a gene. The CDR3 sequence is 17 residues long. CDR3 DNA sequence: TGTGCCAGCAGAAACAGGGGGAATAGCGCTCACTACAATGAGCAGTTCTTC. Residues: CASRNRGNSAHYNEQFF.

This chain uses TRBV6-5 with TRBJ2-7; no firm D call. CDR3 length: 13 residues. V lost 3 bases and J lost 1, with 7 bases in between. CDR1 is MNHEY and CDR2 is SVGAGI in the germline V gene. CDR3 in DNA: TGTGCCAGCAGTTATGCGTGGTCCTACGAGCAGTACTTC. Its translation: CASSYAWSYEQYF.

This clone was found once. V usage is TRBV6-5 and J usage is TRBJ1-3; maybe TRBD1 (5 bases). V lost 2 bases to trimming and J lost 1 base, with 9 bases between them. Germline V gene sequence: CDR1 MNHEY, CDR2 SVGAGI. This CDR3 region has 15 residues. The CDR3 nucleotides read TGTGCCAGCAGTTACAGTTCAGGGTCTGGAAACACCATATATTTT. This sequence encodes CASSYSSGSGNTIYF.

CDR3 amino acids: CASSLSGTGSYEQYF. In DNA, the CDR3 is TGTGCCAGCAGCCTATCCGGGACAGGGTCCTACGAGCAGTACTTC. The J gene is TRBJ2-7, the V gene TRBV11-3; 9 bases align to TRBD1. J gave up 1 base and V 5 bases, and 6 bases lay outside the gene matches. This CDR3 spans 15 amino acids. The V gene's germline CDR1 is SGHNT and CDR2 YENEEA.

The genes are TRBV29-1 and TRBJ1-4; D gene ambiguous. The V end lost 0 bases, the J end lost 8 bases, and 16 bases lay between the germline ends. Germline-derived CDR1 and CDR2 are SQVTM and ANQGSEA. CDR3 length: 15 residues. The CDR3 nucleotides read TGCAGCGTTGAAGATGAGGTAGGAGGTCGAGAAAAACTGTTTTTT. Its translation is CSVEDEVGGREKLFF.

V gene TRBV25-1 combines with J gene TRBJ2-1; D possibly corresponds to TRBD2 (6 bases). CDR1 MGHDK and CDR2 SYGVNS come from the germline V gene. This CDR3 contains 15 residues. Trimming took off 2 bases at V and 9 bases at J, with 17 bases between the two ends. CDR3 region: CASSESPAQRAEQFF. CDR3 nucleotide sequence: TGTGCCAGCAGTGAAAGTCCGGCTCAGCGGGCTGAGCAGTTCTTC.

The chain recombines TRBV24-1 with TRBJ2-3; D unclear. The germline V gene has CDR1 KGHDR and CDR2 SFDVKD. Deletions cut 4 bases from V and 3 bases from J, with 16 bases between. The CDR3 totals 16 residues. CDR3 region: CATSDPRSYSTDTQYF. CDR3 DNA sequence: TGTGCCACCAGTGACCCGCGGTCCTATAGTACAGATACGCAGTATTTT.

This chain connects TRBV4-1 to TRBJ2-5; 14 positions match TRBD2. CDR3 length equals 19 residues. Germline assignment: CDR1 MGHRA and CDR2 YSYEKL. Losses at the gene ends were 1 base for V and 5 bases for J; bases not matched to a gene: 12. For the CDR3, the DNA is TGCGCCAGCAGCCAAGCCGGGACTAGCGGGGGCTCAGCACGGGAGACCCAGTACTTC. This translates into CASSQAGTSGGSARETQYF.

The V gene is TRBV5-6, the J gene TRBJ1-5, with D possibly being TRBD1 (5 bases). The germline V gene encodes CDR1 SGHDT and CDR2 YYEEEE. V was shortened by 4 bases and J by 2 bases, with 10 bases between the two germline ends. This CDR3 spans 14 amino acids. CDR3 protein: CASSPKGGNQPQHF. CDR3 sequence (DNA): TGTGCCAGCAGCCCCAAAGGGGGCAATCAGCCCCAGCATTTT.

The CDR3 DNA reads as TGTGCCAGTTCCGGGAGCTATAACACCGGGGAGCTGTTTTTT. Translation gives CASSGSYNTGELFF. The chain employs TRBV19 and TRBJ2-2, with D perhaps TRBD2 (6 bases). CDR1 LNHDA and CDR2 SQIVND come from the germline V gene (reference sequence). The CDR3 extends over 14 amino acids. V lost 8 bases, J lost 2 bases, and 12 bases lay in between.

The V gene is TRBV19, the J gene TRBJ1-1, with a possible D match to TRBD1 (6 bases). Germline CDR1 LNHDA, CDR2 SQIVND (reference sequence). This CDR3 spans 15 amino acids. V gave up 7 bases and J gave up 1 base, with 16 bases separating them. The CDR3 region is CASKWQGTSNTEAFF. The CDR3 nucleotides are TGTGCCAGTAAATGGCAGGGGACATCGAACACTGAAGCTTTCTTT.

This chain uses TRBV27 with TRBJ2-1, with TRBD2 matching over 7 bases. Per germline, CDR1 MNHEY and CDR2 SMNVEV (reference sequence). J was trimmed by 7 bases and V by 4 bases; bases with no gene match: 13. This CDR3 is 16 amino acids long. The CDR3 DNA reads TGTGCCAGCAGTTCCACCTCATCGGGGGGATTGAATGAGCAGTTCTTC. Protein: CASSSTSSGGLNEQFF.

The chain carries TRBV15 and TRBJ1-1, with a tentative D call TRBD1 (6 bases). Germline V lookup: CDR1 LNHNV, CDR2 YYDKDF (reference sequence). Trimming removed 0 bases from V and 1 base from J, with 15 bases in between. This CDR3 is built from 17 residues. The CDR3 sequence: CATSRDYPPGQNTEAFF. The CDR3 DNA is TGTGCCACCAGCAGAGATTATCCCCCGGGACAGAACACTGAAGCTTTCTTT. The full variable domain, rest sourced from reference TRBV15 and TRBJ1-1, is DAMVIQNPRYQVTQFGKPVTLSCSQTLNHNVMYWYQQKSSQAPKLLFHYYDKDFNNEADTPDNFQSRRPNTSFCFLDIRSPGLGDTAMYLCATSRDYPPGQNTEAFFGQGTRLTVV.

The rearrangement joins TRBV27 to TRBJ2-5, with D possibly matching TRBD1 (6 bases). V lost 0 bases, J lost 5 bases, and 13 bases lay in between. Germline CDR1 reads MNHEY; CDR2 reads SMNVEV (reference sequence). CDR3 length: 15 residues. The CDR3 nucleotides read TGTGCCAGCAGTTTATCTTGGGGGCCTGTGGAGACCCAGTACTTC. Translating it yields CASSLSWGPVETQYF.

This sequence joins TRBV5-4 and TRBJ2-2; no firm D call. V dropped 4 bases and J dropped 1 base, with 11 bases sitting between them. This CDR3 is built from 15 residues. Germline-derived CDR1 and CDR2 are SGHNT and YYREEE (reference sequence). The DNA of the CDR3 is TGTGCCAGCAGCCTTAAGGCGGTGAACACCGGGGAGCTGTTTTTT. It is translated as CASSLKAVNTGELFF.

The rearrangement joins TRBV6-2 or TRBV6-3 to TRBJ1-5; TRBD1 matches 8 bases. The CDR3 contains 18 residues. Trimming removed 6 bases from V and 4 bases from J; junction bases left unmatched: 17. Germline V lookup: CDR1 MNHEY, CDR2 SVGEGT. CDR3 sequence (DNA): TGTGCCAGCAGCCCAGGGGCCCGGACAGGGTTAATAAATCAGCCCCAGCATTTT. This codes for CASSPGARTGLINQPQHF.

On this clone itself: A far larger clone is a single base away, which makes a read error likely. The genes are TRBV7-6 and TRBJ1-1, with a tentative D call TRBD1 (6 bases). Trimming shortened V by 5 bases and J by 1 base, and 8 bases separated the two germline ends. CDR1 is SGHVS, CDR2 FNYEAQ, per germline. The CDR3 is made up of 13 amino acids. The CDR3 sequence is CASSLDRNTEAFF. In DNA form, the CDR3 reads TGTGCCAGCAGCCTGGACAGGAACACTGAAGCTTTCTTT.